This T cell receptor (beta chain) was obtained from a study of monozygotic twins with inflammatory bowel disease. Germline V gene sequence: CDR1 KGHSH, CDR2 LQKENI. CDR3 length: 16 amino acids. UMIs bearing a 6-nucleotide sample barcode were added through template switching. TCRdb re-called the 5' RACE reads; one entry per CDR3 protein, DNA not given. The repertoire table contains under 200,000 distinct CDR3 sequences. The clonotype originates from a human donor with ulcerative colitis or Crohn's disease, or a healthy co-twin of an affected twin (not recorded which). The sequenced sample consisted of blood. The chain has TRBV18 and TRBJ2-7; absent DNA, TCRdb's TRBD2 call cannot be checked. CDR3 residues: CASSPEWRLHSYEQYF.